The clone carrying this T cell receptor beta chain was observed many times. Its antigen remains unknown. The CDR3 is 15 amino acids. Looked up from germline, CDR1 is SEHNR and CDR2 is FQNEAQ (reference sequence). J lost 2 bases, V lost 5 bases, and 5 bases had no gene match. This specimen comes from a study of CD8 T cells in ankylosing spondylitis. Whole-study findings and limits: Disease-linked clones proved CD8+ and comparatively uncommon in peripheral blood. Blood of patients with ankylosing spondylitis appeared to be characterized by a TCR beta motif of eight highly homologous variants.

Construction of TCR beta libraries was performed using quantitative 5'-RACE with molecular barcodes. TCRdb independently ran MiXCR on the 5' RACE reads; one entry per CDR3 protein. The repertoire has about 210,000 distinct CDR3 sequences, more than 5.5% of them found once; the top ten carry 12% to 15%. Sequencing input: blood, either unsorted or a sorted T cell fraction (not recorded which). The chain couples TRBV7-9 to TRBJ2-5, with 10 bases lining up with TRBD2. This TCR was sampled from a male donor with ankylosing spondylitis. CDR3 region: CASSPRTSGQETQYF. DNA for the CDR3: TGTGCCAGCAGCCCTCGGACTAGCGGTCAAGAGACCCAGTACTTC. Filled out from reference TRBV7-9 and TRBJ2-5, the complete variable domain reads DTGVSQNPRHKITKRGQNVTFRCDPISEHNRLYWYRQTLGQGPEFLTYFQNEAQLEKSRLLSDRFSAERPKGSFSTLEIQRTEQGDSAMYLCASSPRTSGQETQYFGPGTRLLVL.